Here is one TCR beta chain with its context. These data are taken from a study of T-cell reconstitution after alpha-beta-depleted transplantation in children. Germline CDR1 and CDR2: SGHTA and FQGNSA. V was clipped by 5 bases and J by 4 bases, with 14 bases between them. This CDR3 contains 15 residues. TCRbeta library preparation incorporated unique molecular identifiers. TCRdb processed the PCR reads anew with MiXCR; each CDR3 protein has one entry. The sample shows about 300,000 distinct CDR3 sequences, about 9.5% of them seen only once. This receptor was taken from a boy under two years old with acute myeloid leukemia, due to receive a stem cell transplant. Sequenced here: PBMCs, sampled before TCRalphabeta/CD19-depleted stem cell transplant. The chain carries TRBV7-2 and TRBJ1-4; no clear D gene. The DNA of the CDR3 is TGTGCCAGCAGCCCCTTCACGGGCAATAATGAAAAACTGTTTTTT. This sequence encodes CASSPFTGNNEKLFF.